What follows is one TCR beta chain and its context. Generated by immunoSEQ multiplex PCR, the TCRdb table keeps only in-frame clones and is missing some. The sample includes about half a million clones, around 80% of them seen just once. Trimming took 0 bases from V and 0 from J, leaving 9 bases between them. CDR1 and CDR2 (germline): SGHNT, YYREEE (reference sequence). The CDR3 length is 15 residues. The data derive from a study of shared clonotypes between healthy human individuals. The sequenced sample consisted of PBMCs. The TCR originated in a woman aged 40 to 50 in good health. Some clones in this sample may be carry-over from other donors' samples. This chain connects TRBV5-4 to TRBJ1-1, with D unclear. CDR3 DNA sequence: TGTGCCAGCAGCTTGGAAACCGGACTGAACACTGAAGCTTTCTTT. It specifies CASSLETGLNTEAFF.